This T cell receptor (beta chain) originates from a study of T cells after yellow fever vaccination. Study in general: In the case of low-cell-number fractions, SMART-Seq v4 Ultra Low Input was used for preparation.

The table lists this clonotype with many counts. Synthesis of TCR cDNA relied on 5'RACE template switching, which attached a universal primer site and UMIs. MiXCR was run by TCRdb on the 5' RACE reads, yielding one entry per CDR3 protein. The data show roughly 310,000 distinct CDR3 sequences, about 3.5% seen once. The sequencing used PBMCs, collected on the day of the yellow fever booster vaccination. The TCR comes from a young man who received the YFV17D yellow fever vaccine.

The chain's CDR3 is CSAERSGPDTQYF. The DNA for the CDR3 is TGCAGCGCCGAAAGAAGCGGTCCGGATACGCAGTATTTT. The chain links TRBV29-1 to TRBJ2-3; perhaps TRBD2 as D (5 bases). V was shortened by 7 bases and J by 6 bases, with 17 bases between the two germline ends. This CDR3 region has 13 residues. Germline V gene sequence: CDR1 SQVTM, CDR2 ANQGSEA.